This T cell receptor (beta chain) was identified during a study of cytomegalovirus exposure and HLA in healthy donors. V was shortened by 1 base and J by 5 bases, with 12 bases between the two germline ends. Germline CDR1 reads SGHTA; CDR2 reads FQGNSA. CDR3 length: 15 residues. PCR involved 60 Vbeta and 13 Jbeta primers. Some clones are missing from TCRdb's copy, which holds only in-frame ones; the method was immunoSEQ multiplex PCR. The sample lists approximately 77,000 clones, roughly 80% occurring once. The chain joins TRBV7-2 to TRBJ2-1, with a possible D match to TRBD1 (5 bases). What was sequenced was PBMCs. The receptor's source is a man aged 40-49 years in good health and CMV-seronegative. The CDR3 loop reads CASSLEGQAHNEQFF. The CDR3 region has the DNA TGTGCCAGCAGCTTAGAGGGGCAGGCCCACAATGAGCAGTTCTTC.